This passage covers 10 T cell receptor beta chains from one sample sequenced in a study of neoadjuvant anti-PD-1 for oral cavity cancer (dated by TCRdb to 2020 to 2023). The method behind the library was the immunoSEQ multiplex PCR assay. TCRdb mirrors the immuneACCESS table, restricted to in-frame sequences. Some clones are absent from its copies; in checked studies, under half trace to an unresolved V gene, and the reason for the others is unknown. Within this sample are around 12,000 clones, with 50% to 75% of them counted one time only. 2% to 3% of the sample goes to the ten largest clones. This specimen's time point label, per the study, means: before neoadjuvant nivolumab. Sequences were derived from PBMCs, sampled before nivolumab (anti-PD-1) treatment. The receptors here all came from a person aged 40 to 85 with oral cavity squamous cell carcinoma.

The chain uses TRBV11-2 and TRBJ1-6; no firm D call. The CDR3 is 13 residues long. Trimming left V 1 base short and J 8 bases short, with 6 bases between. The germline CDR1 and CDR2 sequences are SGHAT and FQNNGV. This CDR3 is CASSLGADSPLHF. CDR3 DNA sequence: TGTGCCAGCAGCTTAGGGGCGGATTCACCCCTCCACTTT.

This clone has a handful of counts. The rearrangement uses TRBV7-3 and TRBJ2-3, with D unclear. With 2 bases removed from V and 6 bases from J, the gap between germline ends came to 12 bases. The CDR3 consists of 14 residues. Germline assignment: CDR1 SGHTA and CDR2 FQGTGA. The CDR3 is CASSLSGPPDTQYF. The CDR3 bases are TGTGCCAGCAGCTTATCTGGGCCCCCGGATACGCAGTATTTT.

This clone has more than one count but fewer than ten. The CDR3 reads CASSPLGTVNEQYF. CDR3 DNA: TGTGCCAGCAGTCCTCTGGGGACAGTCAACGAGCAGTACTTC. The V call is TRBV6-1, the J call TRBJ2-7; 7 nucleotides line up with TRBD1. The CDR3 consists of 14 residues. Germline-derived CDR1 and CDR2 are MNHNS and SASEGT. The V segment lost 5 bases and the J segment 5 bases; nucleotides outside the gene matches: 9.

This clone occurred once. The rearrangement joins TRBV27 to TRBJ2-7; D may be TRBD1 (5 bases). This CDR3 has 14 amino acids. CDR1 and CDR2 (germline): MNHEY, SMNVEV (reference sequence). V was trimmed by 3 bases and J by 2 bases, leaving 11 bases between them. The chain's CDR3 is CASSFDSNPYEQYF. The CDR3 region has the DNA TGTGCCAGCAGTTTTGACAGCAACCCCTACGAGCAGTACTTC.

This chain links TRBV7-9 with TRBJ2-1; D may be TRBD2 (6 bases). From germline, CDR1 is SEHNR and CDR2 FQNEAQ (reference sequence). This CDR3 comprises 14 residues. V lost 8 bases, J lost 2 bases, and 13 bases lay in between. CDR3 bases: TGTGCCAGCGGGTATAGCGGCGCCTACAATGAGCAGTTCTTC. Protein product: CASGYSGAYNEQFF.

CDR3 DNA sequence: TGTGCCAGCAGATTTGGCAGGGGCTACGAGCAGTACTTC. This encodes CASRFGRGYEQYF. This chain connects TRBV6-6 to TRBJ2-7, with a tentative D call TRBD1 (6 bases). Germline V lookup: CDR1 MNHNY, CDR2 SVGAGI (reference sequence). This CDR3 has 13 residues. Trimming left V 6 bases short and J 3 bases short, with 12 bases between.

This clone came up a few times. This sequence joins TRBV29-1 and TRBJ2-2, with 8 bases fitting TRBD1. This CDR3 is 14 amino acids long. J lost 4 bases, V lost 7 bases, and 8 bases had no gene match. Germline CDR1 SQVTM, CDR2 ANQGSEA. The CDR3 nucleotides are TGCAGCGCCGTAGGCACAGGGGGCACCGGGGAGCTGTTTTTT. Amino acid sequence: CSAVGTGGTGELFF.

V is TRBV11-2 and J is TRBJ2-5; 7 nucleotides line up with TRBD1. This CDR3 is 15 amino acids long. The V and J ends lost 2 bases and 5 bases, in that order; junction bases with no gene match: 8. The germline V gene encodes CDR1 SGHAT and CDR2 FQNNGV. CDR3 sequence: CASSLSPNRGETQYF. The CDR3, as DNA: TGTGCCAGCAGCTTAAGCCCCAACAGGGGTGAGACCCAGTACTTC.

This chain connects TRBV6-1 to TRBJ2-3, with no clear D. This CDR3 spans 13 amino acids. Germline V CDR1 and CDR2: MNHNS, SASEGT. Between the trimmed V and J ends, which lost 2 bases and 6 bases, there was a span of 9 bases. CDR3 bases: TGTGCCAGCAGTGAAAATAGCTTGGATACGCAGTATTTT. Its protein product is CASSENSLDTQYF.

The chain uses TRBV6-1 and TRBJ2-3, with D possibly TRBD2 on 5 matching bases. V lost 4 bases, J lost 3 bases, and 11 bases lay in between. The CDR3 sequence is 14 residues long. Germline CDR1 reads MNHNS; CDR2 reads SASEGT. This CDR3 reads CASSGRTQTDTQYF. In DNA form, the CDR3 reads TGTGCCAGCAGTGGCCGGACTCAAACAGATACGCAGTATTTT.